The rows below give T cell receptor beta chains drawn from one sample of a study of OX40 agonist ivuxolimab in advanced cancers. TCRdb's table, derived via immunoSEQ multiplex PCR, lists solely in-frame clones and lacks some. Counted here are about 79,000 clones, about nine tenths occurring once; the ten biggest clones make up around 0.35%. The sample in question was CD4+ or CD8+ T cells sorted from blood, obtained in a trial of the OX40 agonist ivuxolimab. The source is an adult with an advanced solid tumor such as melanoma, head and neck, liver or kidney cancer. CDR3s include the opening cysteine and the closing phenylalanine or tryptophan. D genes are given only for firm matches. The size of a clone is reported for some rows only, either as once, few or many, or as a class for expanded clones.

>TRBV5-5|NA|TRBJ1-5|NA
TGTGCCAGCAGCTTCTCCGGGGTAGGACAGCCCCAGCATTTT
CASSFSGVGQPQHF
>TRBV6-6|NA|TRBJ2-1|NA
TGTGCCAGCAAAGCGGAGGACTACAATGAGCAGTTCTTC
CASKAEDYNEQFF
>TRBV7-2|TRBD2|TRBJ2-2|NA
TGTGCCAGCAGGGCCAGCGGGGCCAACACCGGGGAGCTGTTTTTT
CASRASGANTGELFF
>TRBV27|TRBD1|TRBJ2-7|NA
TGTGCCAGCGCACCCGGGACAGGGGGACACGAGCAGTACTTC
CASAPGTGGHEQYF
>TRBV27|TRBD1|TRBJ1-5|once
TGTGCCAGCAGTGCAACAGGGGGCTGGAGCAATCAGCCCCAGCATTTT
CASSATGGWSNQPQHF
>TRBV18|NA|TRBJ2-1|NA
TGTGCCAGCTCACCTGGCGGTGGGTACGACAATGAGCAGTTCTTC
CASSPGGGYDNEQFF
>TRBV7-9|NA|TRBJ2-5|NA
TGTGCCAGCAACCGACTCCTGAGCGGGCAAGAGACCCAGTACTTC
CASNRLLSGQETQYF
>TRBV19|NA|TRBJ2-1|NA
TGTGCCAGTAGTATCCCCGGAGCGGACTACAATGAGCAGTTCTTC
CASSIPGADYNEQFF
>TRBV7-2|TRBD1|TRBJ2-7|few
TGTGCCAGCAGCTTAGGAAGGGGACAGGGGTCCTACGAGCAGTACTTC
CASSLGRGQGSYEQYF
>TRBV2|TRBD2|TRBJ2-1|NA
TGTGCCAGCACCGTCGGGGGGCGGGGGGGCCGGAATGAGCAGTTCTTC
CASTVGGRGGRNEQFF
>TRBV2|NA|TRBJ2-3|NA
TGTGCCAGCATGATTACGGATACGCAGTATTTT
CASMITDTQYF
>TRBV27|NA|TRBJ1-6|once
TGTGCCAGCAGTTTGGACGGATCGTGGGCTTCACCCCTCCACTTT
CASSLDGSWASPLHF
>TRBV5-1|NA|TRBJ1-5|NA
TGCGCCAGCAGCTTGGGTGGGGGAGTGGATAATCAGCCCCAGCATTTT
CASSLGGGVDNQPQHF
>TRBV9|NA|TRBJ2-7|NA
TGTGCCAGCAGCGTAGGGCACAGCCACGAGCAGTACTTC
CASSVGHSHEQYF
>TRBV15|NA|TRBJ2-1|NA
TGTGCCACCAGCAGAGATCTGGCGCGCTCCTACAATGAGCAGTTCTTC
CATSRDLARSYNEQFF
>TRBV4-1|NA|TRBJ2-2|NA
TGCGCCAGCAGCCAAGCCGCCGGACGGGGTGCCGGGGAGCTGTTTTTT
CASSQAAGRGAGELFF
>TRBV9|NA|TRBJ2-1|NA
TGTGCCAGCAGCAGATTGGACACATACTACAATGAGCAGTTCTTC
CASSRLDTYYNEQFF
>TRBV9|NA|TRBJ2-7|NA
TGTGCCAGCAGCGTAGGCAGAGAGCACGAGCAGTACTTC
CASSVGREHEQYF
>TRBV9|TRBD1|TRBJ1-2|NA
TGTGCCAGCAGCGTTCAGGGGGCGCATGGCTACACCTTC
CASSVQGAHGYTF
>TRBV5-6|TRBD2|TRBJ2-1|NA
TGTGCCAGCAGCCTCCGAACGGGGGGCTACAATGAGCAGTTCTTC
CASSLRTGGYNEQFF
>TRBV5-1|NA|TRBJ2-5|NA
TGCGCCAGCAGCTTGGCTTTGGCCAAAGAGACCCAGTACTTC
CASSLALAKETQYF
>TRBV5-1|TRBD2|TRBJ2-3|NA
TGCGCCAGCAGCCTCCCTAGCGGGGGGGCTACAGATACGCAGTATTTT
CASSLPSGGATDTQYF
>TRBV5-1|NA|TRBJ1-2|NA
TGCGCCAGCAGACGGGGGACCGGAGCTAACTATGGCTACACCTTC
CASRRGTGANYGYTF
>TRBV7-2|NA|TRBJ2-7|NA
TGTGCCAGCAGCTTAGTCCTGAGCGGACTCTCCTACGAGCAGTACTTC
CASSLVLSGLSYEQYF
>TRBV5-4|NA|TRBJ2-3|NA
TGTGCCAGCAGCGGACAGAACACAGATACGCAGTATTTT
CASSGQNTDTQYF
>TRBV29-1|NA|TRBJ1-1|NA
TGCAGCGCCTCAGGGACATCGAACACTGAAGCTTTCTTT
CSASGTSNTEAFF
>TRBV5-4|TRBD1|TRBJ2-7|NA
TGTGCCACCGGAGGACAGGGTGGCCTTGGTTCCTACGAGCAGTACTTC
CATGGQGGLGSYEQYF
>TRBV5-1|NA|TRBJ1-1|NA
TGCGCCAGCAGCCCGCCTACTGGGGGAACTGAAGCTTTCTTT
CASSPPTGGTEAFF
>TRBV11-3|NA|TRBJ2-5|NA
TGTGCCAGCAGCTTAGGGGGGGCCAAGGAGACCCAGTACTTC
CASSLGGAKETQYF
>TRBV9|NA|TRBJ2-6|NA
TGTGCCAGCAGCGCGGTAGTCTCTGGGGCCAACGTCCTGACTTTC
CASSAVVSGANVLTF
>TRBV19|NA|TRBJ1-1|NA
TGTGCCAGTAGTGTTCCGGCAGGGTGGACTGAAGCTTTCTTT
CASSVPAGWTEAFF
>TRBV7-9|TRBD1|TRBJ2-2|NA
TGTGCCAGCAGCTCGACAGGGGGCGCGAACACCGGGGAGCTGTTTTTT
CASSSTGGANTGELFF
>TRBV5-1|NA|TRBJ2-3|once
TGCGCCAGCTCGACGCGGGCTAGCACAGATACGCAGTATTTT
CASSTRASTDTQYF
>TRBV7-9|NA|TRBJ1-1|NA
TGTGCCAGCAGCTTTTCGCAGGATGGGACTGAAGCTTTCTTT
CASSFSQDGTEAFF
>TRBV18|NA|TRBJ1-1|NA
TGTGCCAGCTCACCACTTGTGGACACTGAAGCTTTCTTT
CASSPLVDTEAFF
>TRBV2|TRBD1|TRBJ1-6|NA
TGTGCCAGCAGAGCCAGACAGGGAACCTATAATTCACCCCTCCACTTT
CASRARQGTYNSPLHF
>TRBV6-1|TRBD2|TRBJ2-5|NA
TGTGCCAGCAGTGAATCGGGAGGGGTTGGTTGGGAGACCCAGTACTTC
CASSESGGVGWETQYF
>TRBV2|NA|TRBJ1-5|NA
TGTGCCAGCAGTGACAGGCAGGGAAATCAGCCCCAGCATTTT
CASSDRQGNQPQHF
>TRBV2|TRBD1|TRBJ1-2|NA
TGTGCCAGCAGTTCCGACAGGGTTGAGGGCTACACCTTC
CASSSDRVEGYTF
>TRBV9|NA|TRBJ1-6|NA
TGTGCCAGCAGCGTGTCTGGGGATAATTCACCCCTCCACTTT
CASSVSGDNSPLHF